The entry below describes one TCR beta chain. The data derive from a study of T cell responses to AZD1222 COVID-19 vaccine. The junction had 5 bases not matched to a gene; V was cut back by 0 bases and J by 4 bases. The germline V gene encodes CDR1 SGHKS and CDR2 YYEKEE (reference sequence). This CDR3 has 15 residues. Produced via immunoSEQ multiplex PCR; TCRdb's table is partial and in-frame only. Among tens of thousands of clones, about 80% were seen once, and the ten largest hold over 13%. Material: peripheral blood, obtained 28 days after the second AZD1222 dose. V usage is TRBV5-5 and J usage is TRBJ2-5; 8 bases align to TRBD1. This clonotype was obtained from an adult who received the AZD1222 COVID-19 vaccine. The CDR3 DNA follows: TGTGCCAGCAGCTTGGCTCCCGACAGGGGAGAGACCCAGTACTTC. This encodes CASSLAPDRGETQYF.